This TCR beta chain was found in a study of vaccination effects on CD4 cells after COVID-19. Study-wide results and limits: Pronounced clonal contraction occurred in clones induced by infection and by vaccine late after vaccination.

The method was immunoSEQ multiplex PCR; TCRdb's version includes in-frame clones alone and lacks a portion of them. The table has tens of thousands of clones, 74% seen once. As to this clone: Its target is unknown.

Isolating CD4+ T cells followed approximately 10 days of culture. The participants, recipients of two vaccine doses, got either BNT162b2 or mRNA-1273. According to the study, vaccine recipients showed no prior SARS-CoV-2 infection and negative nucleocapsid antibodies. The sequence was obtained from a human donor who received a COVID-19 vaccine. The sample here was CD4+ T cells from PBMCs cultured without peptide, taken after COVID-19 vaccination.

This chain's CDR3 is CASSGGQGLGTNEKLFF. Here the CDR3 DNA reads TGCGCCAGCAGCGGAGGACAGGGCTTGGGAACTAATGAAAAACTGTTTTTT. The chain recombines TRBV5-1 with TRBJ1-4; 8 bases fit TRBD1. CDR3 length: 17 amino acids. CDR1 SGHRS and CDR2 YFSETQ come from the germline V gene. V lost 4 bases and J lost 1; bases outside the gene matches: 9.